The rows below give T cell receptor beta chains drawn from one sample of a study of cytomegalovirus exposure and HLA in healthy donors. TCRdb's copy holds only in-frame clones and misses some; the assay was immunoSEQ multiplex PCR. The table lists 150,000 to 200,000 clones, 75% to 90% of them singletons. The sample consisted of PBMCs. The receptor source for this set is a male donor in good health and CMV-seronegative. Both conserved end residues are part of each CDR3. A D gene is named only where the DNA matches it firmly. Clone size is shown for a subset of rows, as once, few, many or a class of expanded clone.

CDR3aa: CASSQTPGNTIYF
CDR3nt: TGTGCCAGCAGTCAGACTCCTGGAAACACCATATATTTT
abundance: NA
d_gene: NA
v_gene: TRBV6-5
j_gene: TRBJ1-3

CDR3aa: CASSPYGTVTYNEQFF
CDR3nt: TGTGCCAGCAGCCCCTATGGGACAGTTACCTACAATGAGCAGTTCTTC
abundance: once
d_gene: TRBD1
v_gene: TRBV5-5
j_gene: TRBJ2-1

CDR3aa: CASKRQGGCGYTF
CDR3nt: TGTGCCAGCAAGAGGCAGGGCGGTTGTGGCTACACCTTC
abundance: NA
d_gene: NA
v_gene: TRBV9
j_gene: TRBJ1-2

CDR3aa: CASSQKGQGNQPQHF
CDR3nt: TGCGCCAGCAGCCAGAAAGGACAGGGCAATCAGCCCCAGCATTTT
abundance: NA
d_gene: TRBD1
v_gene: TRBV4-1
j_gene: TRBJ1-5

CDR3aa: CASSQEGQSGETQYF
CDR3nt: TGCGCCAGCAGCCAAGAGGGGCAATCTGGAGAGACCCAGTACTTC
abundance: NA
d_gene: NA
v_gene: TRBV4-1
j_gene: TRBJ2-5

CDR3aa: CASSRTGGAGGNEQFF
CDR3nt: TGTGCCAGCAGTCGAACGGGGGGAGCCGGGGGGAATGAGCAGTTCTTC
abundance: few
d_gene: TRBD2
v_gene: TRBV11-2
j_gene: TRBJ2-1

CDR3aa: CASSLGDRPPQFSYEQYF
CDR3nt: TGTGCCAGCAGTTTAGGGGACAGGCCTCCGCAATTTTCCTACGAGCAGTACTTC
abundance: many
d_gene: TRBD1
v_gene: TRBV27
j_gene: TRBJ2-7

CDR3aa: CASSPRAGGSYGYTF
CDR3nt: TGCGCCAGCAGTCCCCGGGCAGGGGGCTCCTATGGCTACACCTTC
abundance: NA
d_gene: TRBD1
v_gene: TRBV10-2
j_gene: TRBJ1-2

CDR3aa: CASSQDGAGGGVKLFF
CDR3nt: TGCGCCAGCAGCCAAGATGGGGCGGGCGGCGGGGTAAAACTGTTTTTT
abundance: NA
d_gene: NA
v_gene: TRBV4-3
j_gene: TRBJ1-4

CDR3aa: CASSLLGHNNSPLHF
CDR3nt: TGTGCCAGCAGCTTGCTCGGACACAATAATTCACCCCTCCACTTT
abundance: NA
d_gene: NA
v_gene: TRBV5-4
j_gene: TRBJ1-6

CDR3aa: CASSLHPGQKQFF
CDR3nt: TGCGCCAGCAGCCTACACCCGGGACAGAAGCAGTTCTTC
abundance: NA
d_gene: TRBD1
v_gene: TRBV5-1
j_gene: TRBJ2-1

CDR3aa: CAIRNTQGPDYGYTF
CDR3nt: TGTGCCATCAGGAATACACAGGGGCCCGACTATGGCTACACCTTC
abundance: NA
d_gene: TRBD1
v_gene: TRBV10-3
j_gene: TRBJ1-2

CDR3aa: CASSQQGAVSGNTEAFF
CDR3nt: TGCGCCAGCAGCCAACAGGGGGCAGTGTCGGGGAACACTGAAGCTTTCTTT
abundance: NA
d_gene: TRBD1
v_gene: TRBV4-1
j_gene: TRBJ1-1

CDR3aa: CATSRSGGVDTQYF
CDR3nt: TGTGCCACCAGCAGATCGGGGGGCGTAGATACGCAGTATTTT
abundance: once
d_gene: NA
v_gene: TRBV15
j_gene: TRBJ2-3

CDR3aa: CASSQVSRYGYTF
CDR3nt: TGTGCCAGCAGCCAAGTATCCCGTTATGGCTACACCTTC
abundance: once
d_gene: NA
v_gene: TRBV14
j_gene: TRBJ1-2

CDR3aa: CASRQRANGELFF
CDR3nt: TGTGCCAGCAGACAACGAGCGAACGGGGAGCTGTTTTTT
abundance: NA
d_gene: NA
v_gene: TRBV27
j_gene: TRBJ2-2

CDR3aa: CASSGVWGQARELFF
CDR3nt: TGTGCCAGCAGTGGGGTTTGGGGACAAGCCCGGGAGCTGTTTTTT
abundance: few
d_gene: NA
v_gene: TRBV6-1
j_gene: TRBJ2-2

CDR3aa: CASSREPETGHLNSPLHF
CDR3nt: TGCGCCAGCAGCCGCGAACCTGAGACGGGACACCTTAATTCACCCCTCCACTTT
abundance: once
d_gene: NA
v_gene: TRBV5-1
j_gene: TRBJ1-6

CDR3aa: CASSILPLAGVYEQYF
CDR3nt: TGTGCCAGTAGTATCCTTCCGCTAGCGGGGGTCTACGAGCAGTACTTC
abundance: few
d_gene: TRBD2
v_gene: TRBV19
j_gene: TRBJ2-7

CDR3aa: CASSTDRQSNTEAFF
CDR3nt: TGTGCCAGCAGTACCGATCGACAGTCGAACACTGAAGCTTTCTTT
abundance: NA
d_gene: NA
v_gene: TRBV6-5
j_gene: TRBJ1-1

CDR3aa: CAIREQGAHGYTF
CDR3nt: TGTGCCATCAGGGAACAGGGGGCGCATGGCTACACCTTC
abundance: NA
d_gene: TRBD1
v_gene: TRBV10-3
j_gene: TRBJ1-2

CDR3aa: CASSEDYGGAREQYF
CDR3nt: TGTGCCAGCAGTGAAGATTACGGGGGGGCCCGCGAGCAGTACTTC
abundance: NA
d_gene: TRBD2
v_gene: TRBV6-1
j_gene: TRBJ2-7

CDR3aa: CVSNSGETGYLEQFF
CDR3nt: TGTGTCAGCAACTCTGGGGAGACGGGGTATTTAGAGCAGTTCTTC
abundance: NA
d_gene: NA
v_gene: TRBV5-6
j_gene: TRBJ2-1

CDR3aa: CASSPGGPGGNTIYF
CDR3nt: TGCGCCAGCAGCCCAGGGGGGCCGGGTGGAAACACCATATATTTT
abundance: few
d_gene: TRBD1
v_gene: TRBV5-1
j_gene: TRBJ1-3

CDR3aa: CASSSTSGTDTQYF
CDR3nt: TGCGCCAGCAGCTCCACTAGCGGCACAGATACGCAGTATTTT
abundance: NA
d_gene: TRBD2
v_gene: TRBV5-1
j_gene: TRBJ2-3

CDR3aa: CSSSRDRVNRGTEAFF
CDR3nt: TGTTCCAGCAGCCGGGACAGGGTTAATCGGGGGACTGAAGCTTTCTTT
abundance: NA
d_gene: TRBD1
v_gene: TRBV7-9
j_gene: TRBJ1-1

CDR3aa: CASRPDTSSYNEQFF
CDR3nt: TGTGCCAGCAGACCGGACACGAGCTCCTACAATGAGCAGTTCTTC
abundance: NA
d_gene: NA
v_gene: TRBV7-8
j_gene: TRBJ2-1

CDR3aa: CATSRAGGGGGRQPQHF
CDR3nt: TGTGCCACCAGCAGAGCCGGTGGAGGGGGCGGCCGTCAGCCCCAGCATTTT
abundance: once
d_gene: TRBD1
v_gene: TRBV15
j_gene: TRBJ1-5

CDR3aa: CASSLASGGHYGYTF
CDR3nt: TGCGCCAGCAGCTTGGCGTCAGGGGGGCACTATGGCTACACCTTC
abundance: once
d_gene: TRBD1
v_gene: TRBV5-1
j_gene: TRBJ1-2

CDR3aa: CASTGMNQPQHF
CDR3nt: TGTGCCAGCACAGGGATGAATCAGCCCCAGCATTTT
abundance: once
d_gene: NA
v_gene: TRBV28
j_gene: TRBJ1-5

CDR3aa: CASSPQRQTNEKLFF
CDR3nt: TGTGCCAGCTCACCACAGCGGCAAACTAATGAAAAACTGTTTTTT
abundance: NA
d_gene: NA
v_gene: TRBV18
j_gene: TRBJ1-4

CDR3aa: CASSLSYRVFETQYF
CDR3nt: TGTGCCAGCAGTTTATCTTACAGGGTATTCGAGACCCAGTACTTC
abundance: NA
d_gene: NA
v_gene: TRBV27
j_gene: TRBJ2-5

CDR3aa: CASSIQGSYTF
CDR3nt: TGTGCCAGCTCCATACAGGGGAGCTACACCTTC
abundance: NA
d_gene: TRBD1
v_gene: TRBV18
j_gene: TRBJ1-2

CDR3aa: CASRAGPGNTIYF
CDR3nt: TGTGCCAGTAGGGCGGGTCCTGGAAACACCATATATTTT
abundance: NA
d_gene: NA
v_gene: TRBV19
j_gene: TRBJ1-3

CDR3aa: CASSYVQQTDTQYF
CDR3nt: TGTGCCAGCAGTTACGTACAGCAAACAGATACGCAGTATTTT
abundance: NA
d_gene: NA
v_gene: TRBV6-5
j_gene: TRBJ2-3

CDR3aa: CASSVDIAVQSSGNTIYF
CDR3nt: TGTGCCAGCAGCGTAGACATTGCGGTCCAGAGCTCTGGAAACACCATATATTTT
abundance: NA
d_gene: NA
v_gene: TRBV9
j_gene: TRBJ1-3

CDR3aa: CASSLQWGEYNEQFF
CDR3nt: TGCGCCAGCAGCCTTCAATGGGGGGAGTACAATGAGCAGTTCTTC
abundance: NA
d_gene: NA
v_gene: TRBV4-1
j_gene: TRBJ2-1

CDR3aa: CAVGQLNSNQPQHF
CDR3nt: TGTGCCGTCGGACAGCTAAATAGCAATCAGCCCCAGCATTTT
abundance: NA
d_gene: NA
v_gene: TRBV6-5
j_gene: TRBJ1-5

CDR3aa: CASSLTGDTEAFF
CDR3nt: TGCGCCAGCAGCCTTACAGGGGACACTGAAGCTTTCTTT
abundance: NA
d_gene: TRBD1
v_gene: TRBV5-1
j_gene: TRBJ1-1

CDR3aa: CASIGQGGHEQFF
CDR3nt: TGTGCCAGCATTGGACAGGGGGGCCATGAGCAGTTCTTC
abundance: NA
d_gene: TRBD1
v_gene: TRBV6-5
j_gene: TRBJ2-1

CDR3aa: CASSQYQGASYEQYF
CDR3nt: TGTGCCAGCAGCCAGTACCAGGGGGCATCCTACGAGCAGTACTTC
abundance: NA
d_gene: TRBD1
v_gene: TRBV14
j_gene: TRBJ2-7

CDR3aa: CASRTNRDYPYEQYF
CDR3nt: TGTGCCAGCAGAACGAACCGGGACTACCCCTACGAGCAGTACTTC
abundance: NA
d_gene: TRBD2
v_gene: TRBV5-6
j_gene: TRBJ2-7

CDR3aa: CASRMGGPETQYF
CDR3nt: TGTGCCAGCAGGATGGGGGGGCCGGAGACCCAGTACTTC
abundance: NA
d_gene: NA
v_gene: TRBV6-5
j_gene: TRBJ2-5

CDR3aa: CASSGGHEDTEAFF
CDR3nt: TGCGCCAGCAGTGGGGGGCATGAGGACACTGAAGCTTTCTTT
abundance: NA
d_gene: NA
v_gene: TRBV10-2
j_gene: TRBJ1-1

CDR3aa: CASSESLEREAFF
CDR3nt: TGTGCCAGCAGTGAATCGTTAGAGAGGGAAGCTTTCTTT
abundance: NA
d_gene: NA
v_gene: TRBV6-1
j_gene: TRBJ1-1

CDR3aa: CASSVGQGSQQYF
CDR3nt: TGCGCCAGCAGCGTTGGACAGGGCTCGCAGCAGTACTTC
abundance: NA
d_gene: TRBD1
v_gene: TRBV5-1
j_gene: TRBJ2-7

CDR3aa: CASSATGDTYYGYTF
CDR3nt: TGCGCCAGCAGCGCCACAGGGGATACCTACTATGGCTACACCTTC
abundance: NA
d_gene: TRBD1
v_gene: TRBV5-1
j_gene: TRBJ1-2

CDR3aa: CASSRDYSNQPQHF
CDR3nt: TGTGCCAGCAGCAGGGACTATAGCAATCAGCCCCAGCATTTT
abundance: NA
d_gene: NA
v_gene: TRBV21-1
j_gene: TRBJ1-5

CDR3aa: CATSGTPTVNNEQFF
CDR3nt: TGTGCCACATCCGGGACACCAACGGTCAACAATGAGCAGTTCTTC
abundance: NA
d_gene: NA
v_gene: TRBV10-3
j_gene: TRBJ2-1

CDR3aa: CSATDLQGLEAFF
CDR3nt: TGCAGCGCCACAGATCTTCAGGGCCTTGAAGCTTTCTTT
abundance: once
d_gene: NA
v_gene: TRBV29-1
j_gene: TRBJ1-1

CDR3aa: CASSLTGSAGTEAFF
CDR3nt: TGTGCCAGCAGCCTCACAGGGTCGGCGGGCACTGAAGCTTTCTTT
abundance: NA
d_gene: NA
v_gene: TRBV6-5
j_gene: TRBJ1-1

CDR3aa: CATSRRQGLNYGYTF
CDR3nt: TGTGCCACCAGCAGGCGACAGGGCTTAAACTATGGCTACACCTTC
abundance: NA
d_gene: TRBD1
v_gene: TRBV15
j_gene: TRBJ1-2

CDR3aa: CASTPGQGFHEQFF
CDR3nt: TGCGCCAGCACACCGGGACAGGGTTTTCATGAGCAGTTCTTC
abundance: NA
d_gene: TRBD1
v_gene: TRBV5-1
j_gene: TRBJ2-1

CDR3aa: CASSVRQGTDTQYF
CDR3nt: TGCGCCAGCAGCGTTCGACAAGGCACAGATACGCAGTATTTT
abundance: once
d_gene: NA
v_gene: TRBV5-1
j_gene: TRBJ2-3

CDR3aa: CASSMAGQGAAGNTIYF
CDR3nt: TGTGCCAGCTCCATGGCGGGACAGGGGGCAGCTGGAAACACCATATATTTT
abundance: few
d_gene: TRBD1
v_gene: TRBV18
j_gene: TRBJ1-3

CDR3aa: CASNYLPGTENNEQFF
CDR3nt: TGCGCCAGCAACTATCTACCCGGGACAGAGAACAATGAGCAGTTCTTC
abundance: NA
d_gene: TRBD1
v_gene: TRBV5-1
j_gene: TRBJ2-1

CDR3aa: CSVEEGGDTEAFF
CDR3nt: TGCAGCGTCGAAGAGGGGGGGGACACTGAAGCTTTCTTT
abundance: NA
d_gene: NA
v_gene: TRBV29-1
j_gene: TRBJ1-1